A single sample gave rise to the 23 T cell receptor beta chains below, sequenced in a study of response to subunit inactivated influenza vaccine. A single record per CDR3 protein comes from TCRdb applying MiXCR to the RT-PCR reads. The data hold around 160,000 distinct CDR3 sequences, with approximately 10% observed a single time. The material sequenced was non-naive T cells sorted from PBMCs, taken 45 days after vaccination. These receptors were collected from a man aged 45 to 65 who received an inactivated influenza vaccine.

In the case of this clonotype: An end of the junction does not agree with germline; a read error may underlie this. The gene calls are TRBV20-1 and TRBJ2-1; a weak D match, TRBD2 (6 bases). The germline V gene has CDR1 DFQATT and CDR2 SNEGSKA (reference sequence). CDR3 length: 15 residues. The CDR3 here is CSARGGASSYNEQFF. The CDR3 DNA follows: TGCAGTGCCAGAGGAGGGGCAAGCTCCTACAATGAGCAGTTCTTC.

This chain joins TRBV6-1 and TRBJ1-2, with D unresolved. The germline V and J ends were trimmed by 7 bases and 7 bases, with 16 bases remaining between them. The germline CDR1 and CDR2 sequences are MNHNS and SASEGT. The CDR3 totals 13 residues. The CDR3 region is CASNRLGGTGYTF. In DNA form, the CDR3 reads TGTGCCAGCAACCGACTAGGAGGCACTGGCTACACCTTC.

This clonotype was detected a few times. At one boundary the junction diverges from the germline segment, which might be a read error. CDR3 bases: TGTGCCAGCAGTCAAGAGGCGAACACTGAAGCTTTCTTT. Amino acids: CASSQEANTEAFF. The chain carries TRBV4-2 and TRBJ1-1; no firm D call. The CDR3 consists of 13 residues. Germline values: CDR1 LGHNA, CDR2 YNFKEQ.

This clonotype was detected a few times. The chain has TRBV24-1 and TRBJ2-1; TRBD2 matches at 7 bases. Germline V gives CDR1 KGHDR, CDR2 SFDVKD. The J segment lost 6 bases and the V segment lost 4 bases, leaving 5 bases of the junction unmatched. The CDR3 sequence is 14 residues long. The CDR3 reads CATSDSGTTNEQFF. The CDR3 nucleotides read TGTGCCACCAGTGACTCCGGGACTACCAATGAGCAGTTCTTC.

The DNA for the CDR3 is TGCAGCGTTGAGGGACAGGGAGTTAATGAGCAGTTCTTC. Protein: CSVEGQGVNEQFF. The chain is built from TRBV29-1 and TRBJ2-1, with TRBD1 identical over 9 bases. In germline, CDR1 is SQVTM, CDR2 ANQGSEA. The V and J ends lost 3 bases and 7 bases, in that order; junction bases with no gene match: 4. The CDR3 loop spans 13 amino acids.

This clonotype appeared many times. This chain joins TRBV29-1 and TRBJ2-5; D is possibly TRBD1 (5 bases). The CDR3 is made up of 14 amino acids. V lost 3 bases, J lost 5 bases, and 16 bases lay in between. Germline V gene sequence: CDR1 SQVTM, CDR2 ANQGSEA. In DNA, the CDR3 is TGCAGCGTTGATAAGGCCTCGAAGGGGGAGACCCAGTACTTC. This sequence encodes CSVDKASKGETQYF.

The rearrangement uses TRBV20-1 and TRBJ2-1; TRBD2 is a possible D gene (6 bases). Germline values: CDR1 DFQATT, CDR2 SNEGSKA (reference sequence). This CDR3 is 14 amino acids long. V dropped 4 bases and J dropped 8 bases, with 18 bases sitting between them. The CDR3 DNA reads as TGCAGTGCTAAAAGTGGGACTTTTGGCTATGAGCAGTTCTTC. Translation: CSAKSGTFGYEQFF.

This clonotype was picked up many times. This chain uses TRBV11-2 with TRBJ2-7; D possibly corresponds to TRBD2 (6 bases). Germline V gives CDR1 SGHAT, CDR2 FQNNGV. This CDR3 has 18 residues. Trimming left V 2 bases short and J 3 bases short, with 23 bases between. CDR3 protein: CASSLPPLLARINYEQYF. The CDR3 DNA reads TGTGCCAGCAGCTTACCCCCTCTCCTAGCGCGTATTAACTACGAGCAGTACTTC. The whole variable domain, filled in from reference TRBV11-2 and TRBJ2-7, reads EAGVAQSPRYKIIEKRQSVAFWCNPISGHATLYWYQQILGQGPKLLIQFQNNGVVDDSQLPKDRFSAERLKGVDSTLKIQPAKLEDSAVYLCASSLPPLLARINYEQYFGPGTRLTVT.

This clonotype was counted between two and nine times. This chain joins TRBV12-3 or TRBV12-4 and TRBJ2-4; maybe TRBD1 (6 bases). This CDR3 is 18 amino acids long. V lost 3 bases to trimming and J lost 2 bases, with 20 bases between them. CDR3 residues: CASSLSFRAGASKNIQYF. The DNA for the CDR3 is TGTGCCAGCAGTTTGTCGTTTCGGGCAGGGGCGTCCAAAAACATTCAGTACTTC.

This clonotype showed up just a few times. CDR3 sequence reads: CASSRQGAMLSGANVLTF. The CDR3 DNA is TGCGCCAGCAGCAGACAGGGGGCGATGCTCTCTGGGGCCAACGTCCTGACTTTC. The rearrangement uses TRBV5-1 and TRBJ2-6; 10 positions agree with TRBD1. With V trimmed by 4 bases and J by 0 bases, 7 bases remained unmatched. In germline, CDR1 is SGHRS, CDR2 YFSETQ. This CDR3 comprises 18 residues.

The sample holds a few counts of this clonotype. The rearrangement uses TRBV7-2 and TRBJ2-7, with D possibly called TRBD1 or TRBD2 (6 bases each). Germline CDR1 SGHTA, CDR2 FQGNSA. V was cut by 8 bases and J by 0 bases, with 20 bases left in between. The CDR3 runs 16 residues. The CDR3 bases are TGTGCCAGCCGCCCTAAGGGGGGCGGGAACTCCTACGAGCAGTACTTC. The encoded protein is CASRPKGGGNSYEQYF.

This clonotype was counted only a few times. The chain is built from TRBV7-9 and TRBJ2-7; D gene uncertain. CDR1 and CDR2 (germline): SEHNR, FQNEAQ (reference sequence). V was trimmed by 0 bases and J by 1 base, leaving 7 bases between them. CDR3 length equals 14 residues. The CDR3 region has the DNA TGTGCCAGCAGCTTAGCAGGGCTTTCCTACGAGCAGTACTTC. It encodes CASSLAGLSYEQYF.

This clonotype was picked up many times. V usage is TRBV7-2 and J usage is TRBJ2-4; 8 nucleotides match TRBD2. Germline trimming cut 5 bases from V and 7 bases from J; bases unmatched to any gene: 10. CDR3 length equals 15 residues. Germline-derived CDR1 and CDR2 are SGHTA and FQGNSA. The CDR3 is CASSRAAGAGNIQYF. CDR3 in DNA: TGTGCCAGCAGCCGGGCAGCGGGGGCAGGTAACATTCAGTACTTC.

The rearrangement joins TRBV7-2 to TRBJ2-7, with D uncertain. The CDR3 loop spans 14 amino acids. V was pared by 2 bases and J by 3 bases, with 11 bases between. Looked up from germline, CDR1 is SGHTA and CDR2 is FQGNSA. The CDR3 sequence: CASSLSRRNYEQYF. The CDR3 DNA reads as TGTGCCAGCAGCTTATCCCGGCGGAACTACGAGCAGTACTTC. The variable domain in full, with the rest retrieved from reference TRBV7-2 and TRBJ2-7, is GAGVSQSPSNKVTEKGKDVELRCDPISGHTALYWYRQSLGQGLEFLIYFQGNSAPDKSGLPSDRFSAERTGGSVSTLTIQRTQQEDSAVYLCASSLSRRNYEQYFGPGTRLTVT.

The genes are TRBV19 and TRBJ2-1; D is ambiguous. The V end lost 4 bases, the J end lost 6 bases, and 16 bases lay between the germline ends. CDR1 and CDR2 (germline): LNHDA, SQIVND (reference sequence). This CDR3 region has 15 residues. The CDR3: CASSKLSTLSNEQFF. The CDR3 region has the DNA TGTGCCAGTAGTAAGCTGAGTACCCTCAGCAATGAGCAGTTCTTC.

The chain recombines TRBV10-3 with TRBJ1-2; 9 bases map to TRBD1. With V trimmed by 4 bases and J by 5 bases, 5 bases remained unmatched. There are 14 residues in the CDR3. CDR1 is ENHRY and CDR2 is SYGVKD in the germline V gene. The chain's CDR3 is CAISADRGSYGYTF. The CDR3 DNA sequence: TGTGCCATCAGTGCGGACAGGGGATCGTATGGCTACACCTTC.

The sample holds a few counts of this clonotype. The chain couples TRBV3-1 to TRBJ2-1; D might be TRBD2 (6 bases). This CDR3 comprises 13 residues. CDR1 is LGHDT and CDR2 is YNNKEL in the germline V gene (reference sequence). V lost 5 bases and J 10 bases, leaving 15 bases between the germline ends. As DNA, the CDR3 is TGTGCCAGCAGCGGCGACCTGGAGGGAGAGCAGTTCTTC. Amino acid sequence: CASSGDLEGEQFF.

This clonotype was seen ten or more times. This chain uses TRBV6-6 with TRBJ2-7; D is perhaps TRBD1 or TRBD2 (5 bases each). V shed 7 bases and J shed 6 bases, with 22 bases lying between them. Germline CDR1 MNHNY, CDR2 SVGAGI (reference sequence). The CDR3 is made up of 15 amino acids. CDR3 protein: CASNSGTLLSSEQYF. As DNA, the CDR3 is TGTGCCAGCAATTCCGGGACCCTTCTCTCAAGCGAGCAGTACTTC.

This clonotype has just a few counts. The V and J genes are TRBV5-5 and TRBJ1-5; TRBD1 matches 9 bases. The CDR3 loop spans 15 amino acids. V shed 4 bases, J shed 5 bases, and the junction held 7 bases outside the gene matches. The V gene's germline CDR1 is SGHKS and CDR2 YYEKEE (reference sequence). The CDR3 sequence: CASSLGTGPYQPQHF. DNA for the CDR3: TGTGCCAGCAGCCTAGGGACAGGGCCTTATCAGCCCCAGCATTTT. Based on the CDR3 plus reference TRBV5-5 and TRBJ1-5, the full variable domain is DAGVTQSPTHLIKTRGQQVTLRCSPISGHKSVSWYQQVLGQGPQFIFQYYEKEERGRGNFPDRFSARQFPNYSSELNVNALLLGDSALYLCASSLGTGPYQPQHFGDGTRLSIL.

The rearrangement joins TRBV5-6 to TRBJ2-5; 9 bases align to TRBD1. Germline-derived CDR1 and CDR2 are SGHDT and YYEEEE. The CDR3 spans 16 residues. Unmatched junction bases numbered 5, after V lost 0 bases and J lost 2 bases. This chain's CDR3 is CASSLAYDRGQETQYF. CDR3 in DNA: TGTGCCAGCAGCTTGGCCTATGACAGGGGGCAAGAGACCCAGTACTTC.

There are a few counts of this clonotype. The V gene is TRBV4-2, the J gene TRBJ2-5, with 12 bases fitting TRBD1. Per the germline V gene, CDR1 is LGHNA and CDR2 is YNFKEQ. The CDR3 length is 19 residues. V lost 4 bases to trimming and J lost 0 bases; unmatched junction nucleotides: 12. Here the CDR3 DNA reads TGTGCCAGCAGCCCTAACCGGGACAGGGGGCGACAGTACCAAGAGACCCAGTACTTC. Protein: CASSPNRDRGRQYQETQYF.

In this sample, this clonotype turned up a few times. V and J are TRBV7-9 and TRBJ2-1, with D perhaps matching TRBD2 (6 bases). The CDR3 contains 16 residues. Germline-derived CDR1 and CDR2 are SEHNR and FQNEAQ (reference sequence). V was cut by 4 bases and J by 0 bases, with 13 bases left in between. As DNA, the CDR3 is TGTGCCAGCAGCTACCAACTTAGCGGCTCCTACAATGAGCAGTTCTTC. It translates to CASSYQLSGSYNEQFF.

In its sample, this clonotype was seen many times. The chain has TRBV28 and TRBJ2-7, with 12 bases identical to TRBD2. Per the germline V gene, CDR1 is MDHEN and CDR2 is SYDVKM. CDR3 length: 15 amino acids. Trimming removed 6 bases from V and 7 bases from J; junction bases left unmatched: 10. This chain's CDR3 is CASRLALAGGREQYF. CDR3 sequence (DNA): TGTGCCAGCAGGTTAGCTCTAGCGGGAGGGCGAGAGCAGTACTTC.